The 17 T cell receptor beta chains below come from one sample, sequenced in a study of blood T cell repertoires in COVID-19. Method: immunoSEQ multiplex PCR; TCRdb's copy keeps in-frame clones and lacks some. The sample lists about 190,000 clones, less than 85% occurring once. Sequences were obtained from peripheral blood. Receptors were obtained from a woman in her forties or fifties with acute or convalescent COVID-19.

This chain joins TRBV5-1 and TRBJ1-6; D call uncertain. V dropped 0 bases and J dropped 7 bases, with 11 bases sitting between them. The germline CDR1 and CDR2 sequences are SGHRS and YFSETQ. There are 15 residues in the CDR3. The CDR3 protein is CASSLERGGNSPLHF. DNA of the CDR3: TGCGCCAGCAGCTTGGAGCGGGGTGGGAATTCACCCCTCCACTTT.

The chain combines TRBV11-2 with TRBJ1-6; D call uncertain. Looked up from germline, CDR1 is SGHAT and CDR2 is FQNNGV. V was pared by 5 bases and J by 6 bases, with 5 bases between. The CDR3 totals 12 residues. This chain's CDR3 is CASSRANSPLHF. CDR3 bases: TGTGCCAGCAGCCGCGCTAATTCACCCCTCCACTTT.

The chain links TRBV18 to TRBJ2-6, with 9 bases aligning to TRBD2. V lost 2 bases, J lost 0 bases, and 5 bases stayed unmatched. CDR3 length: 18 residues. CDR1 is KGHSH and CDR2 is LQKENI in the germline V gene. CDR3 protein: CASSPLAGALSGANVLTF. The CDR3 nucleotides are TGTGCCAGCTCACCATTAGCGGGAGCCCTCTCTGGGGCCAACGTCCTGACTTTC.

This clone was seen just once. The chain joins TRBV9 to TRBJ2-3; D may be TRBD2 (6 bases). The CDR3 sequence is 17 residues long. The V and J ends lost 7 bases and 2 bases respectively, with 23 bases between them. Germline CDR1 SGDLS, CDR2 YYNGEE. DNA for the CDR3: TGTGCCAGCCGGAGGGGTCCACAAGACACTCACACAGATACGCAGTATTTT. Protein product: CASRRGPQDTHTDTQYF.

The chain recombines TRBV21-1 with TRBJ2-3; the table's D gene call, TRBD2, was not cross checked with the DNA. TRBV21-1 is a pseudogene locus. This CDR3 comprises 17 residues. Here the CDR3 DNA reads TGTGCCAGCAGCAAAGTTCCTGGCGGGAGGGCCGAAGATACGCAGTATTTT. This translates into CASSKVPGGRAEDTQYF.

The V gene is TRBV10-3, the J gene TRBJ2-2, with 9 nucleotides matching TRBD2. Germline CDR1 and CDR2: ENHRY and SYGVKD. The V gene end was trimmed by 0 bases and the J gene end by 5 bases; junction bases not matched to a gene: 7. The CDR3 has 17 amino acids. This chain's CDR3 is CAISESGLAGFTGELFF. CDR3 nucleotides: TGTGCCATCAGTGAGTCAGGTCTAGCGGGATTTACCGGGGAGCTGTTTTTT.

The chain joins TRBV6-5 to TRBJ1-1; D gene uncertain. V dropped 6 bases and J dropped 2 bases, with 7 bases sitting between them. Germline values: CDR1 MNHEY, CDR2 SVGAGI. The CDR3 runs 12 residues. CDR3 amino acids: CASRTTNTEAFF. The CDR3 DNA follows: TGTGCCAGCAGGACTACCAACACTGAAGCTTTCTTT.

This chain uses TRBV18 with TRBJ2-7; the match to TRBD1 covers 8 bases. With 3 bases clipped from V and 6 bases from J, the junction kept 7 bases outside the gene matches. The CDR3 loop spans 14 amino acids. Germline lookup yields CDR1 KGHSH and CDR2 LQKENI. CDR3 sequence: CASSPQQGDSEQYF. The CDR3 DNA reads as TGTGCCAGCTCACCTCAACAGGGGGATTCCGAGCAGTACTTC.

The rearrangement joins TRBV2 to TRBJ1-5; 9 positions agree with TRBD1. Germline V gives CDR1 SNHLY, CDR2 FYNNEI. The CDR3 extends over 13 amino acids. V was pared by 4 bases and J by 6 bases, with 1 base of the junction left unmatched. The CDR3 protein is CASSGQGGQPQHF. CDR3 nucleotide sequence: TGTGCCAGCAGTGGACAGGGGGGTCAGCCCCAGCATTTT.

This clone has just a few counts. The rearrangement uses TRBV6-1 and TRBJ1-5; D possibly corresponds to TRBD1 (6 bases). In germline, CDR1 is MNHNS, CDR2 SASEGT. V gave up 4 bases and J gave up 3 bases, with 16 bases separating them. CDR3 length: 16 residues. The CDR3 DNA follows: TGTGCCAGCAGTGGAGAGACCGGGACATACAATCAGCCCCAGCATTTT. It encodes CASSGETGTYNQPQHF.

Here the CDR3 DNA reads TGTGCCAGCAGTTACGCCGGAGGTGAAAAACTGTTTTTT. Its translation is CASSYAGGEKLFF. V gene TRBV6-5 combines with J gene TRBJ1-4; D gene uncertain. Trimming removed 2 bases at V and 7 bases at J, with 8 bases between. Germline lookup yields CDR1 MNHEY and CDR2 SVGAGI. This CDR3 has 13 residues.

The CDR3 loop reads CASSEDRGIYGYTF. CDR3 sequence (DNA): TGTGCCAGCAGTGAAGACCGGGGAATCTATGGCTACACCTTC. The chain recombines TRBV6-1 with TRBJ1-2; unclear D gene. This CDR3 spans 14 amino acids. V lost 1 base and J 4 bases, leaving 10 bases between the germline ends. Germline CDR1 is MNHNS and CDR2 is SASEGT.

This sequence joins TRBV4-2 and TRBJ1-6; no firm D call. The CDR3 has 13 residues. The germline V gene encodes CDR1 LGHNA and CDR2 YNFKEQ. The V end lost 4 bases, the J end lost 16 bases, and 17 bases lay between the germline ends. The CDR3 DNA sequence: TGTGCCAGCAGCCCTCCCCTCCGGGAAGAACTCCACTTT. Translation: CASSPPLREELHF.

The chain carries TRBV3-1 (or the pseudogene TRBV3-2) and TRBJ2-7; 10 bases agree with TRBD1. The germline V gene has CDR1 LGHDT and CDR2 YNNKEL (reference sequence). V was pared by 1 base and J by 6 bases, with 9 bases of the junction left unmatched. The CDR3 has 16 residues. In DNA form, the CDR3 reads TGTGCCAGCAGCCAAGGAACGGGACAGGGGAGGAGCGAGCAGTACTTC. This gives the protein CASSQGTGQGRSEQYF.

The chain has TRBV18 and TRBJ1-5; TRBD1 aligns across 11 bases. V shed 3 bases, J shed 0 bases, and the junction held 4 bases outside the gene matches. Germline CDR1 is KGHSH and CDR2 is LQKENI. CDR3 length: 17 residues. The CDR3 sequence is CASSPRTGGNSNQPQHF. The CDR3 nucleotides read TGTGCCAGCTCACCCCGGACAGGGGGCAATAGCAATCAGCCCCAGCATTTT.

The gene calls are TRBV28 and TRBJ2-2; D gene unclear. V was pared by 5 bases and J by 6 bases, with 7 bases between. Germline V CDR1 and CDR2: MDHEN, SYDVKM. The CDR3 consists of 12 residues. The CDR3 here is CASSIVAGELFF. The DNA of the CDR3 is TGTGCCAGCAGTATTGTCGCCGGGGAGCTGTTTTTT.

This clone was counted between two and nine times. This chain links TRBV28 with TRBJ2-5; TRBD1 might be the D (6 bases). Deletions cut 3 bases from V and 2 bases from J, with 13 bases between. Germline CDR1 is MDHEN and CDR2 is SYDVKM. CDR3 size: 15 residues. DNA for the CDR3: TGTGCCAGCAGTTTTGAGGGGGAGTTACAAGAGACCCAGTACTTC. This translates into CASSFEGELQETQYF.